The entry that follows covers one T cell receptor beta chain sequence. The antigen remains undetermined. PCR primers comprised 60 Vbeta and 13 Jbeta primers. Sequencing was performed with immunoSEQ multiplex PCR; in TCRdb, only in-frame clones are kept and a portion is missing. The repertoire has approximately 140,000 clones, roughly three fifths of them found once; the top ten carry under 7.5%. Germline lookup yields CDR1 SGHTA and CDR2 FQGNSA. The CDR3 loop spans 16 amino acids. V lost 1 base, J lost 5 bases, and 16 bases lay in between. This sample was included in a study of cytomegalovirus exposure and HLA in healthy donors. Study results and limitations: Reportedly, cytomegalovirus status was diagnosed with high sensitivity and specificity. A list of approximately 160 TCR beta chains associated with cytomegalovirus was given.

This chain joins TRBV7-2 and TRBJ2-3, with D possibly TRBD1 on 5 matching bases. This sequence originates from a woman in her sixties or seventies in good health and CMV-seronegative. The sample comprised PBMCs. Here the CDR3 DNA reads TGTGCCAGCAGCTTAGGTCCAGGGCGTTCGATAGATACGCAGTATTTT. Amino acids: CASSLGPGRSIDTQYF.